This T cell receptor beta chain was retrieved from a study of T cells in localized non-small cell lung cancer. Study-wide points: Higher blood T cell density went with longer overall survival.

A word on this clone: No antigen is known for it.

Repertoires were generated with immunoSEQ multiplex PCR, while TCRdb's copy carries only in-frame clones and drops some. The data contain approximately 54,000 clones, 86% of them singletons. This material consisted of peripheral blood, taken before any cancer treatment. This clonotype was obtained from a woman aged 40-69 years with stage I lung adenocarcinoma.

The CDR3 sequence is CASTGPMEVATNEKLFF. CDR3 DNA: TGTGCCAGCACGGGACCCATGGAAGTTGCAACTAATGAAAAACTGTTTTTT. The chain employs TRBV5-6 and TRBJ1-4, with TRBD1 as a possible D gene (5 bases). The CDR3 has 17 residues. Germline lookup yields CDR1 SGHDT and CDR2 YYEEEE. V dropped 6 bases and J dropped 0 bases, with 18 bases sitting between them.